This TCR beta chain was identified in a study of neurological immune-mediated disorders. The unsorted libraries were prepared from 2 million PBMCs (stored at -80 C). CDR1 and CDR2 from the germline V gene are LGHDT and YNNKEL (reference sequence). The V gene lost 3 bases and the J gene lost 11 bases, with 14 bases spanning the gap. This CDR3 is 13 amino acids long. There are many counts of this clonotype. Its target is not known. Overall study findings and caveats: Because no CDR3 amino acid sequences were shared across subjects by expanded clones, private repertoires were suggested in all groups. HTLV-1-associated myelopathy had the most TCR clonal expansion, and multiple sclerosis had the least, less than healthy controls.

5'RACE employing 10-nucleotide random UMIs yielded the cDNA. TCRdb ran MiXCR on the 5' RACE reads and lists one entry per CDR3 protein. The sample has more than 75,000 distinct CDR3 sequences; under 4.5% are singletons. The sequence came from a woman in her forties or fifties with multiple sclerosis. This chain uses TRBV3-1 with TRBJ1-5; D uncertain. Sequenced material: PBMCs. CDR3 amino acids: CASSQTEVGAQHF. The DNA for the CDR3 is TGTGCCAGCAGCCAGACGGAAGTTGGAGCCCAGCATTTT. Supplemented by reference TRBV3-1 and TRBJ1-5, the full variable domain reads DTAVSQTPKYLVTQMGNDKSIKCEQNLGHDTMYWYKQDSKKFLKIMFSYNNKELIINETVPNRFSPKSPDKAHLNLHINSLELGDSAVYFCASSQTEVGAQHFGDGTRLSIL.